Listed below are T cell receptor beta chains from one sample, sequenced in a study of cytomegalovirus exposure and HLA in healthy donors. Method: immunoSEQ multiplex PCR; TCRdb's copy keeps in-frame clones and lacks some. The sample has 150,000 to 200,000 clones, 60% to 80% seen once. Sequenced material: PBMCs. Receptor source: a female donor in good health and CMV-seronegative. The CDR3 runs from the conserved cysteine through the conserved F or W. A D gene is named only where the DNA matches it firmly. Size is omitted from some rows. Given values are once, few, many or a class for expanded clones.

cdr3_aa cdr3_nt clone_size j_call v_call d_call
CASSLATGGNGELFF TGTGCCAGCAGCTTGGCGACAGGGGGGAACGGGGAGCTGTTTTTT . TRBJ2-2 TRBV7-9 TRBD1
CASSLWGAGNTIYF TGCGCCAGCAGCTTGTGGGGGGCTGGAAACACCATATATTTT . TRBJ1-3 TRBV5-1 .
CASSHSGSTDTQYF TGTGCCAGTAGTCATAGCGGTTCCACAGATACGCAGTATTTT . TRBJ2-3 TRBV19 .
CASSSDRGEGPTEAFF TGTGCCAGCAGCTCGGACAGGGGGGAAGGACCCACTGAAGCTTTCTTT . TRBJ1-1 TRBV7-2 TRBD1
CASSNPGTSAYEQYF TGTGCCAGCAGCAACCCCGGGACTAGCGCCTACGAGCAGTACTTC . TRBJ2-7 TRBV5-8 TRBD2
CASSDGGQSYEQYF TGTGCCAGCAGTGATGGCGGGCAGTCCTACGAGCAGTACTTC few TRBJ2-7 TRBV6-1 .
CASSVGQWENTGELFF TGTGCCAGCAGCGTCGGACAGTGGGAAAACACCGGGGAGCTGTTTTTT . TRBJ2-2 TRBV13 .
CASSLYRGRYTEAFF TGTGCCAGCAGTTTATACCGGGGTCGGTACACTGAAGCTTTCTTT . TRBJ1-1 TRBV28 .
CAWSVESYEQYF TGTGCCTGGAGTGTTGAGTCTTACGAGCAGTACTTC . TRBJ2-7 TRBV30 .
CATSLGGELNSPLHF TGTGCCACCTCCCTAGGGGGCGAACTGAATTCACCCCTCCACTTT . TRBJ1-6 TRBV5-4 TRBD1
CASTPDRANYGYTF TGTGCCAGCACACCGGACAGGGCTAACTATGGCTACACCTTC . TRBJ1-2 TRBV7-2 TRBD1
CSAVLNYGYTF TGCAGTGCCGTTCTCAACTATGGCTACACCTTC few TRBJ1-2 TRBV20-1 .
CAISEGAGGKDEQYF TGTGCCATCAGTGAAGGGGCAGGGGGGAAGGACGAGCAGTACTTC . TRBJ2-7 TRBV10-3 .
CASSLSGPYEQYF TGTGCCAGCAGCTTATCAGGGCCCTACGAGCAGTACTTC . TRBJ2-7 TRBV11-2 .
CASTDVGQGAYSNQPQHF TGTGCCAGCACCGACGTTGGACAGGGGGCTTATAGCAATCAGCCCCAGCATTTT . TRBJ1-5 TRBV2 TRBD1
CASSPQGQGNQPQHF TGTGCCAGCAGTCCCCAGGGGCAGGGCAATCAGCCCCAGCATTTT . TRBJ1-5 TRBV28 .
CASTVPAGTTYNEQFF TGTGCCAGCACCGTTCCCGCCGGGACTACCTACAATGAGCAGTTCTTC once TRBJ2-1 TRBV28 TRBD2
CAIGTATEAFF TGTGCCATCGGGACAGCCACTGAAGCTTTCTTT few TRBJ1-1 TRBV25-1 TRBD1
CASSPTGAGDTQYF TGTGCCAGCAGCCCAACAGGGGCGGGGGATACGCAGTATTTT few TRBJ2-3 TRBV11-3 .
CACHRGSGNSPLHF TGTGCCTGCCACCGAGGGTCTGGGAATTCACCCCTCCACTTT . TRBJ1-6 TRBV30 .
CASSEIGTGTGNYGYTF TGTGCCAGCAGTGAAATCGGTACCGGGACAGGGAACTATGGCTACACCTTC . TRBJ1-2 TRBV25-1 TRBD1
CASSVGTARLSGANVLTF TGTGCCAGCAGCGTCGGGACAGCAAGACTCTCTGGGGCCAACGTCCTGACTTTC . TRBJ2-6 TRBV9 TRBD1
CATSGNLGQGAPGNTIYF TGTGCCACCAGCGGTAACCTCGGACAGGGGGCACCTGGAAACACCATATATTTT . TRBJ1-3 TRBV15 TRBD1
CASSSLLDKRENEQYF TGTGCCAGCAGCTCCCTCCTTGACAAGCGGGAGAACGAGCAGTACTTC . TRBJ2-7 TRBV7-9 TRBD2
CASTERERANEQFF TGTGCCAGCACCGAGCGGGAGCGGGCCAATGAGCAGTTCTTC . TRBJ2-1 TRBV9 TRBD2
CASSSSAGPYEQYF TGTGCCAGCAGCTCTAGTGCAGGGCCCTACGAGCAGTACTTC . TRBJ2-7 TRBV5-6 .
CSAGQGGTDTQYF TGCAGCGCAGGACAGGGGGGCACAGATACGCAGTATTTT . TRBJ2-3 TRBV29-1 TRBD1
CASSPDRARQYF TGCGCCAGCAGCCCGGACAGAGCACGGCAGTACTTC . TRBJ2-7 TRBV4-1 .